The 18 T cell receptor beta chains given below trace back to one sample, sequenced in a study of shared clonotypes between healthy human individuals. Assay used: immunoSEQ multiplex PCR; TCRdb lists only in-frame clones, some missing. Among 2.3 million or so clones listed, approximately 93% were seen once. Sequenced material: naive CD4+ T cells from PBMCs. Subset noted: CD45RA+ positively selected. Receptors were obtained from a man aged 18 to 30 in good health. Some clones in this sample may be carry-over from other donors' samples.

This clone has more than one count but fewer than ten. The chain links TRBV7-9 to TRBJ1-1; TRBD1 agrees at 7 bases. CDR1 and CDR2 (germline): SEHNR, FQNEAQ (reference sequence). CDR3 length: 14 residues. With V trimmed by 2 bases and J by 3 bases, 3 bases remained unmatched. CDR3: CASSLFQGDTEAFF. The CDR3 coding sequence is TGTGCCAGCAGCTTATTCCAGGGGGACACTGAAGCTTTCTTT.

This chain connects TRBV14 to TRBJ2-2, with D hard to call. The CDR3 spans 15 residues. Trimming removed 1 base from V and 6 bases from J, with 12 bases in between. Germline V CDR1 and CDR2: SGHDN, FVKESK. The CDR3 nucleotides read TGTGCCAGCAGCCAAGCGGGCTCTGGGGCCGGGGAGCTGTTTTTT. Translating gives CASSQAGSGAGELFF.

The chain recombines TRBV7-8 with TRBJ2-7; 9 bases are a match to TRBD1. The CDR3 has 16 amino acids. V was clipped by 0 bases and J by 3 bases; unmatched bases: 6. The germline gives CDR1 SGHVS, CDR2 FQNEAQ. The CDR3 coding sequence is TGTGCCAGCAGCTTAGCGGGGGGACAGGGAGTCTACGAGCAGTACTTC. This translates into CASSLAGGQGVYEQYF. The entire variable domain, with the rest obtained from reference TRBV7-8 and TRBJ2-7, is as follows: GAGVSQSPRYKVAKRGQDVALRCDPISGHVSLFWYQQALGQGPEFLTYFQNEAQLDKSGLPSDRFFAERPEGSVSTLKIQRTQQEDSAVYLCASSLAGGQGVYEQYFGPGTRLTVT.

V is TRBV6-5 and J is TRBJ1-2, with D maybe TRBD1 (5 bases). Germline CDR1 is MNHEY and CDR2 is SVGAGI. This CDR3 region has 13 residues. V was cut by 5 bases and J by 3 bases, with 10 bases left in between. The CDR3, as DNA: TGTGCCAGCAGTCTACGACAGCACTATGGCTACACCTTC. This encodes CASSLRQHYGYTF.

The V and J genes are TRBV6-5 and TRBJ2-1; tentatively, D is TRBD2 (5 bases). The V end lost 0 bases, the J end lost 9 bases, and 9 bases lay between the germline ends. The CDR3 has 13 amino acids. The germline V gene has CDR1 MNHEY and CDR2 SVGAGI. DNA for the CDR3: TGTGCCAGCAGTTACTCGAGGGCGGCTGAGCAGTTCTTC. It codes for CASSYSRAAEQFF.

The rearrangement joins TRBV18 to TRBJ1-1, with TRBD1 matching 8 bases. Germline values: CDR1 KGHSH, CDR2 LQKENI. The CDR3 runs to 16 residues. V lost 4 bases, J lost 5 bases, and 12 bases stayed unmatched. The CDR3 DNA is TGTGCCAGCTCACAATCACGTGACAGGGGATATACTGAAGCTTTCTTT. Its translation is CASSQSRDRGYTEAFF.

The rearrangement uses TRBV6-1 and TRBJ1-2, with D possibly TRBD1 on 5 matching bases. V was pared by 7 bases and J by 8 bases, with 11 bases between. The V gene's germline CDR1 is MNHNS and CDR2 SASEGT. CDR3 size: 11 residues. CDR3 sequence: CASTYRDGYTF. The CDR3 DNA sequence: TGTGCCAGCACCTACCGGGACGGCTACACCTTC.

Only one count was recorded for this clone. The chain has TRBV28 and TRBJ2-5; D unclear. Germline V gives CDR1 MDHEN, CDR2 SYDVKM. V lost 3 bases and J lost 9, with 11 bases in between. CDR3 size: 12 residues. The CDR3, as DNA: TGTGCCAGCAGTTTGGACCGCGCGGCCCAGTACTTC. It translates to CASSLDRAAQYF. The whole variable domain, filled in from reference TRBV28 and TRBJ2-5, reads DVKVTQSSRYLVKRTGEKVFLECVQDMDHENMFWYRQDPGLGLRLIYFSYDVKMKEKGDIPEGYSVSREKKERFSLILESASTNQTSMYLCASSLDRAAQYFGPGTRLLVL.

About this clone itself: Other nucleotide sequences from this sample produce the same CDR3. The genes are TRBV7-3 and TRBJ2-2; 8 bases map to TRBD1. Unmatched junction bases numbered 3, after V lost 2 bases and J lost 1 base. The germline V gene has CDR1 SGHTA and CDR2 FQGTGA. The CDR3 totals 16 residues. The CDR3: CASSLLGTGNTGELFF. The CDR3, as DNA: TGTGCCAGCAGCTTATTAGGGACAGGGAACACCGGGGAGCTGTTTTTT. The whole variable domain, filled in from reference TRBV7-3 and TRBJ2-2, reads GAGVSQTPSNKVTEKGKYVELRCDPISGHTALYWYRQSLGQGPEFLIYFQGTGAADDSGLPNDRFFAVRPEGSVSTLKIQRTERGDSAVYLCASSLLGTGNTGELFFGEGSRLTVL.

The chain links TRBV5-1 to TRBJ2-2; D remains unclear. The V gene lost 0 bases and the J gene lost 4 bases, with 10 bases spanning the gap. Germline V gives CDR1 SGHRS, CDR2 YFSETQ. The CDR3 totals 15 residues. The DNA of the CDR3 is TGCGCCAGCAGCTTGGGGACGGAGCTCACCGGGGAGCTGTTTTTT. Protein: CASSLGTELTGELFF.

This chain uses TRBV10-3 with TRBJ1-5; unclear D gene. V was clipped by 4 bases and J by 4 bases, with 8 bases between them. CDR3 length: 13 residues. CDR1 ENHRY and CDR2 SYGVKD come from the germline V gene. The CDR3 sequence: CAISGSPNQPQHF. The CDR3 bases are TGTGCCATCAGTGGTTCACCTAATCAGCCCCAGCATTTT.

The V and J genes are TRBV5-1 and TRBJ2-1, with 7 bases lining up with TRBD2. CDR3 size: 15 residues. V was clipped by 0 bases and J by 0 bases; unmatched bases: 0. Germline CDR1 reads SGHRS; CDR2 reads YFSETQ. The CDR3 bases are TGCGCCAGCAGCTTGGAGCGGGACTCCTACAATGAGCAGTTCTTC. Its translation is CASSLERDSYNEQFF.

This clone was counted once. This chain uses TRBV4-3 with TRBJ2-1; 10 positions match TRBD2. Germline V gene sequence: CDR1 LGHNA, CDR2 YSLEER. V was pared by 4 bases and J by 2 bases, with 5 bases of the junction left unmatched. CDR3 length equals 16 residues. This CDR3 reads CASSRESGRAYNEQFF. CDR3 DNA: TGCGCCAGCAGCCGAGAAAGCGGGAGGGCCTACAATGAGCAGTTCTTC.

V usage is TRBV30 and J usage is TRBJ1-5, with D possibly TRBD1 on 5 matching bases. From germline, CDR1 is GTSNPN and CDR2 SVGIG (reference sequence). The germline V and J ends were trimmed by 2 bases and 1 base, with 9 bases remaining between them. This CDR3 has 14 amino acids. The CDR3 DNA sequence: TGTGCCTGGAGTCGATGGACAAGCAATCAGCCCCAGCATTTT. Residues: CAWSRWTSNQPQHF.

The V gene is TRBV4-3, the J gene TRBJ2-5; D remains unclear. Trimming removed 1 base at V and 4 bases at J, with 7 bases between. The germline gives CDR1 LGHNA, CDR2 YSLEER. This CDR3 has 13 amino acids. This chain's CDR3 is CASSQGVGETQYF. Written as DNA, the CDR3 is TGCGCCAGCAGCCAAGGGGTAGGAGAGACCCAGTACTTC.

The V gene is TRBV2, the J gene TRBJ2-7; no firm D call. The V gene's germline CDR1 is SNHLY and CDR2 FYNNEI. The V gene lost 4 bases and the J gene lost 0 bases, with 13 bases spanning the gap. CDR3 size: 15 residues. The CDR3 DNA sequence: TGTGCCAGCAGTGGGTTAGAGACAAGCTCCTACGAGCAGTACTTC. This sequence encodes CASSGLETSSYEQYF.

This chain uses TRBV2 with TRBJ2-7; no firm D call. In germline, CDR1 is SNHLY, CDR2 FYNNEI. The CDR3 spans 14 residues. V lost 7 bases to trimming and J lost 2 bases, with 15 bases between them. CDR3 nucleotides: TGTGCCAGCACACAGAGTCCCTCAGCCTACGAGCAGTACTTC. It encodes CASTQSPSAYEQYF.

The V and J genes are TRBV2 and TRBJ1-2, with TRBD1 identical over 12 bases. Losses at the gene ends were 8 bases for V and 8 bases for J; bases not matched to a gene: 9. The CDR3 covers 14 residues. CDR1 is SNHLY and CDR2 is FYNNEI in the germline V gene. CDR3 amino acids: CASRDRGPIGGYTF. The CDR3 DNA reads TGTGCCAGCCGGGACAGGGGGCCGATCGGCGGCTACACCTTC.